The present TCR beta chain was sequenced within a study of cytomegalovirus exposure and HLA in healthy donors. Notes on the study in general: In a later analysis, most CMV-associated TCR beta chains appeared HLA-restricted. HLA-A and HLA-B allele assignments for most subjects were reportedly predicted accurately using TCR beta sequences. According to the study, around 150 TCR beta chains were cytomegalovirus-associated.

This clone was counted between two and nine times. Its target is unknown. The PCR made use of 60 Vbeta and 13 Jbeta primers. Authors' methods: In a later analysis, of roughly 83 million unique beta chains, approximately 10 million appeared in at least two donors. Profiled with immunoSEQ multiplex PCR; TCRdb holds only in-frame clones, not every one. The V and J calls and clone size were taken over from that table, and D and trimming were inferred from the DNA. The top ten hold 4.5% to 6% of the sample, which has fewer than 150,000 clones, 77% seen once. V gave up 7 bases and J gave up 1 base; unmatched junction bases: 6. Germline V lookup: CDR1 SNHLY, CDR2 FYNNEI. The CDR3 totals 15 residues.

Sequencing was done on a sample of PBMCs. This chain links TRBV2 with TRBJ2-3, with 9 bases fitting TRBD2. This TCR came from a woman in her 50s in good health and CMV-seronegative. CDR3 protein: CASKGIAGGTDTQYF. The CDR3, as DNA: TGTGCCAGCAAGGGGATAGCGGGGGGCACAGATACGCAGTATTTT.